A selection of T cell receptor beta chains follows, all from one sample in a study of blood T cell repertoires in COVID-19. TCRdb's copy holds only in-frame clones and misses some; the assay was immunoSEQ multiplex PCR. This sample has a few hundred thousand clones; around 91% occur once, and the top ten carry 1% to 1.3%. Input material: PBMCs or T cells enriched from blood (not recorded which). Receptors were obtained from a man younger than 45 who had recovered from COVID-19. The CDR3 runs from the conserved cysteine through the conserved F or W. Each record gives: V gene, J gene, D gene, clone size, CDR3 DNA, CDR3 protein. The D gene is left open where the match is weak. Clone size is given for some rows only: seen once, a few or many times, or a class if the clone is expanded.

TRBV19	TRBJ2-5	NA	NA	TGTGCCAGTAGTACCGCGAGAACCCAGTACTTC	CASSTARTQYF
TRBV19	TRBJ1-2	TRBD1	NA	TGTGCCAGTAGTCCCGGACAGGGGTATGGCTACACCTTC	CASSPGQGYGYTF
TRBV10-1	TRBJ2-1	TRBD2	NA	TGCGCCAGCAGCGCGGGACTAGCGGGAGGGTATGAGCAGTTCTTC	CASSAGLAGGYEQFF
TRBV15	TRBJ2-7	NA	NA	TGTGCCACCAGCAGAGATCCCGGCTACGAGCAGTACTTC	CATSRDPGYEQYF
TRBV28	TRBJ2-2	NA	NA	TGTGCCAGCATAAACAGGAACACCGGGGAGCTGTTTTTT	CASINRNTGELFF
TRBV4-2	TRBJ2-7	NA	NA	TGTGCCAGCACCCCCGAGAGTTACCCCTACGAGCAGTACTTC	CASTPESYPYEQYF
TRBV19	TRBJ2-1	TRBD2	NA	TGTGCCAGTAGTATCTCAACTTTAGCGGGCCTTAACAATGAGCAGTTCTTC	CASSISTLAGLNNEQFF
TRBV21-1	TRBJ2-7	NA	NA	TGTGCCAGCAGCAAAGTGGGTAGCGGGAGGTCGAAAAGGAACTACGAGCAGTACTTC	CASSKVGSGRSKRNYEQYF
TRBV3-1/TRBV3-2	TRBJ1-5	NA	few	TGTGCCAGCAGCCAAGGTGCAGGGGATCAGCCCCAGCATTTT	CASSQGAGDQPQHF
TRBV7-8	TRBJ1-2	TRBD1	NA	TGTGCCAGCAGCTCAGGACAGGGGCCGCATCTGGGCTACACCTTC	CASSSGQGPHLGYTF
TRBV19	TRBJ1-3	NA	NA	TGTGCCAGTAGTTTGAGACGGGAAAGCTCTGGAAACACCATATATTTT	CASSLRRESSGNTIYF
TRBV9	TRBJ2-3	TRBD2	NA	TGTGCCAGCAGCGTTTCTAGCGGGAGAGGGGGCACAGATACGCAGTATTTT	CASSVSSGRGGTDTQYF
TRBV28	TRBJ1-5	NA	NA	TGTGCCAGCAGTCCCGGGGGGGGTATCAAACAGCCCCAGCATTTT	CASSPGGGIKQPQHF
TRBV12-3/TRBV12-4	TRBJ2-5	TRBD2	once	TGTGCCAGCAGGCGGGGGGGGCAAGAGACCCAGTACTTC	CASRRGGQETQYF
TRBV29-1	TRBJ1-1	TRBD1	NA	TGCAGCGTTGGGACAGGGGTAGGGTACACTGAAGCTTTCTTT	CSVGTGVGYTEAFF
TRBV21-1	TRBJ2-7	NA	NA	TGTGCCAGCAGCCTGCGGACTGGCAGCGTATACGAGCAGTACTTC	CASSLRTGSVYEQYF
TRBV5-1	TRBJ2-2	NA	NA	TGCGCCAGCAGCTCCTACACCGGGGAGCTGTTTTTT	CASSSYTGELFF
TRBV19	TRBJ1-5	NA	NA	TGTGCCAGTAGCGAAGGGGTTGGGCCCCAGCATTTT	CASSEGVGPQHF
TRBV28	TRBJ1-2	NA	NA	TGTGCCAGCAGCAGATGGGCAGCCGGCTACACCTTC	CASSRWAAGYTF
TRBV18	TRBJ2-3	TRBD2	once	TGTGCCAGCTCACCCGGGACTAGCGGTATCACAGATACGCAGTATTTT	CASSPGTSGITDTQYF
TRBV27	TRBJ2-7	TRBD2	NA	TGTGCCAGCAGTCGACTAGCGGGCCTCTACGAGCAGTACTTC	CASSRLAGLYEQYF
TRBV27	TRBJ2-1	TRBD2	NA	TGTGCCAGCGGCGTGGGACTAGCGGGAGTTGAGCAGTTCTTC	CASGVGLAGVEQFF